Listed below are T cell receptor beta chains from one sample, sequenced in a study of human T cells and chemical hapten exposure. TCRdb re-called the RACE reads with MiXCR, one entry per CDR3 protein. The table records 79,000 or so distinct CDR3 sequences, about 9.4% of them present only once. The source material was whole blood, sampled in connection with sensitization to the hapten diphenylcyclopropenone (DPC). These receptors were collected from a woman aged 45-65 years with alopecia areata. Some clones in this sample may be carry-over from other donors' samples. Each CDR3 is given with its conserved first and last residue. Each record gives: CDR3 DNA, CDR3 protein, V gene, clone size, J gene, D gene. D genes are given only for firm matches. Where a row states a size, it is once, few, many or the class of an expanded clone; other rows omit it.

TGTGCAAGTCGCTTAGGGACATCCGGTAACTATGGCTACACCTTC | CASRLGTSGNYGYTF | TRBV12-2 | NA | TRBJ1-2 | NA
TGTGCCAGCAGAACGACTAGCGGGAGCACAGATACGCAGTATTTT | CASRTTSGSTDTQYF | TRBV6-2/TRBV6-3 | many | TRBJ2-3 | TRBD2
TGTGCCAGCAGCCCGGGGCCTGGGGCCAACGTCCTGACTTTC | CASSPGPGANVLTF | TRBV7-6 | few | TRBJ2-6 | NA
TGTGCCAGCAGCTTAGAGGGAGGGGGCTCCTACAATGAGCAGTTCTTC | CASSLEGGGSYNEQFF | TRBV7-2 | NA | TRBJ2-1 | NA
TGTGCCAGCAGTTTAGGGGGAGCCGTGCGTATTTTT | CASSLGGAVRIF | TRBV12-3/TRBV12-4 | few | TRBJ2-3 | NA
TGCGCCAGCAGCCCCGGACAGTCCCCTAATGAAAAACTGTTTTTT | CASSPGQSPNEKLFF | TRBV5-1 | NA | TRBJ1-4 | NA
TGCAGCGTTGAAAAGAGGCTAGCGGTCATAGGAGAGACCCAGTACTTC | CSVEKRLAVIGETQYF | TRBV29-1 | NA | TRBJ2-5 | TRBD2
TGCGCCAGCAGCCGATCCTCCGGGACAGGGACCTACGAGCAGTACTTC | CASSRSSGTGTYEQYF | TRBV10-1 | NA | TRBJ2-7 | TRBD1
TGTGCCAGCAGGTTGAGGGGCCTGGAGACCCAGTACTTC | CASRLRGLETQYF | TRBV12-3/TRBV12-4 | NA | TRBJ2-5 | NA
TGTGCCAGCAGCTTGTCGACCGGTGGAGCTTTCTTT | CASSLSTGGAFF | TRBV7-8 | NA | TRBJ1-1 | NA
TGTGCCAGCTCACCTGTCAGGGGGCTCGACGGCTACACCTTC | CASSPVRGLDGYTF | TRBV18 | many | TRBJ1-2 | TRBD1